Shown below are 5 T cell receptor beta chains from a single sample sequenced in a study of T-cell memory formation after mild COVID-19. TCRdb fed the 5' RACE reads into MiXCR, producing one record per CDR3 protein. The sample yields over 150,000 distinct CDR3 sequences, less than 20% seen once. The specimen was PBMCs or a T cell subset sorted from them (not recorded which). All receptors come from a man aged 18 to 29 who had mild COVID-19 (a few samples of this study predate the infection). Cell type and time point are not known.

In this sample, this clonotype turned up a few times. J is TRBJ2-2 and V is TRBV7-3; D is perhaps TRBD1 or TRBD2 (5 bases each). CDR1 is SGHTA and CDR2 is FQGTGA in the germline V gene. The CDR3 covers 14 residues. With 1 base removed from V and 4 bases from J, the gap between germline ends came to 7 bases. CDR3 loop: CASSLRGTTGELFF. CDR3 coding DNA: TGTGCCAGCAGCTTAAGGGGGACCACCGGGGAGCTGTTTTTT.

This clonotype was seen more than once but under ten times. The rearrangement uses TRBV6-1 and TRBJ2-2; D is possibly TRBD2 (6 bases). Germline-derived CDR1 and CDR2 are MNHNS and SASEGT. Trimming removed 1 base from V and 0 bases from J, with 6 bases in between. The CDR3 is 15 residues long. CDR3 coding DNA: TGTGCCAGCAGTGAAGGGGGGGCGAACACCGGGGAGCTGTTTTTT. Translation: CASSEGGANTGELFF.

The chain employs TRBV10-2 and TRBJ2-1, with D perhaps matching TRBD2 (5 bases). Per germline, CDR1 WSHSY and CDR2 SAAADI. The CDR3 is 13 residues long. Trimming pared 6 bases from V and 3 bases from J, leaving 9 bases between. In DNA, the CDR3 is TGCGCCAGCAGGGAGGACGTCTACAATGAGCAGTTCTTC. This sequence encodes CASREDVYNEQFF.

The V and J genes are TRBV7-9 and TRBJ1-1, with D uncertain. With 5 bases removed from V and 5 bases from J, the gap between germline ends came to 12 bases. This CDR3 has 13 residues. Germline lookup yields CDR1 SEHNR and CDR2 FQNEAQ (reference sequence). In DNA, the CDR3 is TGTGCCAGCAGCCGCGACTACGGGACTGAAGCTTTCTTT. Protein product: CASSRDYGTEAFF.

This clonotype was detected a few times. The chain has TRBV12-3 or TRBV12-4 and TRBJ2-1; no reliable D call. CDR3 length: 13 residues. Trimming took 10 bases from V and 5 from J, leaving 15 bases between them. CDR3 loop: CATLDMNHNEQFF. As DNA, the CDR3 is TGTGCCACGTTAGATATGAACCACAATGAGCAGTTCTTC.